The T cell receptor (beta chain) under discussion was sequenced for a study of blood T cell repertoires in COVID-19. Overall study context: Sample material is recorded as cDNA or gDNA derived from T cells, B-cell-depleted T cells, or PBMCs.

This CDR3 contains 17 residues. V shed 4 bases, J shed 0 bases, and the junction held 9 bases outside the gene matches. Germline V gene sequence: CDR1 LNHNV, CDR2 YYDKDF (reference sequence). Sequencing was performed with immunoSEQ multiplex PCR; in TCRdb, only in-frame clones are kept and a portion is missing. The sample consists of approximately 190,000 clones, less than 90% of them appearing once. Material: peripheral blood. The clonotype comes from an older man with active or convalescent COVID-19. The gene calls are TRBV15 and TRBJ2-1; 7 bases line up with TRBD2. The CDR3 sequence is CATSTDLAVLSYNEQFF. Here the CDR3 DNA reads TGTGCCACCAGCACTGACCTAGCGGTTCTCTCCTACAATGAGCAGTTCTTC. Filled out from reference TRBV15 and TRBJ2-1, the complete variable domain reads DAMVIQNPRYQVTQFGKPVTLSCSQTLNHNVMYWYQQKSSQAPKLLFHYYDKDFNNEADTPDNFQSRRPNTSFCFLDIRSPGLGDTAMYLCATSTDLAVLSYNEQFFGPGTRLTVL.